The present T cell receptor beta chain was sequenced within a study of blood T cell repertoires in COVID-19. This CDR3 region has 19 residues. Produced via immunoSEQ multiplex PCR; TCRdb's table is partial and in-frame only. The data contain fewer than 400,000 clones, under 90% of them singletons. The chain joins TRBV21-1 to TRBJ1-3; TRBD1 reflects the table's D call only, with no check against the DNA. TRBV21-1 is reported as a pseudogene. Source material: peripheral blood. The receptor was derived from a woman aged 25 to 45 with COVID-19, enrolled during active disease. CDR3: CASSTRTGCFFRSGNTIYF. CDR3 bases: TGTGCCAGCAGCACTCGGACAGGTTGCTTTTTCCGCTCTGGAAACACCATATATTTT.